The 15 T cell receptor beta chains below were found in one sample sequenced in a study of cytomegalovirus exposure and HLA in healthy donors. The PCR employed 60 Vbeta primers together with 13 Jbeta primers. TCRdb's copy holds only in-frame clones and misses some; the assay was immunoSEQ multiplex PCR. The sample lists over 150,000 clones, about 80% occurring once. Sequenced: PBMCs. Receptor source: a man aged 18 to 30 in good health and CMV-seronegative.

Here the CDR3 reads CASSPANPGQGPGANVLTF. The CDR3 region has the DNA TGTGCCAGCAGCCCCGCTAACCCGGGACAGGGACCTGGGGCCAACGTCCTGACTTTC. The chain is built from TRBV7-9 and TRBJ2-6; 9 nucleotides align to TRBD1. Germline V lookup: CDR1 SEHNR, CDR2 FQNEAQ (reference sequence). Losses at the gene ends were 5 bases for V and 2 bases for J; bases not matched to a gene: 13. CDR3 length equals 19 residues.

The CDR3 region is CASSFPYEGVDEQFF. Here the CDR3 DNA reads TGTGCCAGCAGTTTCCCTTACGAGGGGGTCGATGAGCAGTTCTTC. This chain uses TRBV28 with TRBJ2-1; a possible D gene is TRBD1 (6 bases). The V end lost 3 bases, the J end lost 8 bases, and 17 bases lay between the germline ends. The CDR3 has 15 amino acids. The germline gives CDR1 MDHEN, CDR2 SYDVKM. Supplemented by reference TRBV28 and TRBJ2-1, the full variable domain reads DVKVTQSSRYLVKRTGEKVFLECVQDMDHENMFWYRQDPGLGLRLIYFSYDVKMKEKGDIPEGYSVSREKKERFSLILESASTNQTSMYLCASSFPYEGVDEQFFGPGTRLTVL.

The chain recombines TRBV2 with TRBJ2-3; 7 bases map to TRBD2. J lost 1 base, V lost 2 bases, and 3 bases had no gene match. Looked up from germline, CDR1 is SNHLY and CDR2 is FYNNEI. CDR3 length: 15 residues. Here the CDR3 DNA reads TGTGCCAGCAGTGAAAGACGGGGGGGCACAGATACGCAGTATTTT. Encoded protein: CASSERRGGTDTQYF.

The count of this clone is one. The chain uses TRBV19 and TRBJ2-5, with TRBD2 identical over 12 bases. V gave up 3 bases and J gave up 4 bases; unmatched junction bases: 9. The CDR3 spans 17 residues. Germline-derived CDR1 and CDR2 are LNHDA and SQIVND (reference sequence). This chain's CDR3 is CASSIPDGLAGRETQYF. The CDR3 nucleotides are TGTGCCAGTAGTATCCCCGACGGACTAGCGGGGAGAGAGACCCAGTACTTC.

The chain carries TRBV9 and TRBJ2-1; D gene uncertain. Germline CDR1 reads SGDLS; CDR2 reads YYNGEE. The length of the CDR3 is 14 residues. Trimming removed 3 bases from V and 2 bases from J, with 9 bases in between. Here the CDR3 DNA reads TGTGCCAGCAGCGGTGCGAGCGCCTACAATGAGCAGTTCTTC. Translation: CASSGASAYNEQFF.

V gene TRBV4-1 combines with J gene TRBJ2-1, with 12 positions matching TRBD2. The CDR3 extends over 18 amino acids. V gave up 2 bases and J gave up 3 bases; unmatched junction bases: 8. Germline-derived CDR1 and CDR2 are MGHRA and YSYEKL. The CDR3: CASSQPPSGRAFYNEQFF. In DNA, the CDR3 is TGCGCCAGCAGCCAACCACCTAGCGGGAGGGCCTTCTACAATGAGCAGTTCTTC.

The chain has TRBV28 and TRBJ1-1, with D tentatively TRBD1 (5 bases). Germline CDR1 and CDR2: MDHEN and SYDVKM. With 2 bases removed from V and 1 base from J, the gap between germline ends came to 14 bases. The CDR3 extends over 16 amino acids. In DNA, the CDR3 is TGTGCCAGCAGTTTAGGTTATAAGGGGAAGAACACTGAAGCTTTCTTT. Its protein product is CASSLGYKGKNTEAFF.

CDR3 DNA sequence: TGTGCCAGCAAAAAAGGACAGGGAAACACCATATATTTT. Translation: CASKKGQGNTIYF. The gene calls are TRBV27 and TRBJ1-3, with a tentative D call TRBD1 (6 bases). CDR3 size: 13 residues. CDR1 is MNHEY, CDR2 SMNVEV, per germline (reference sequence). The ends were cut back, 7 bases at V and 4 bases at J, with 11 bases in the middle.

V and J are TRBV7-9 and TRBJ2-5; D may be TRBD2 (6 bases). Trimming shortened V by 4 bases and J by 5 bases, and 17 bases separated the two germline ends. Germline V gene data show CDR1 as SEHNR and CDR2 as FQNEAQ (reference sequence). This CDR3 has 15 amino acids. The chain's CDR3 is CASSSTWEARETQYF. CDR3 coding DNA: TGTGCCAGCAGCTCAACATGGGAGGCGCGGGAGACCCAGTACTTC.

The V gene is TRBV19, the J gene TRBJ2-7; perhaps TRBD2 as D (5 bases). Trimming pared 3 bases from V and 2 bases from J, leaving 5 bases between. The germline V gene has CDR1 LNHDA and CDR2 SQIVND (reference sequence). The CDR3 extends over 12 amino acids. CDR3 bases: TGTGCCAGTAGTATGGGAGCCTACGAGCAGTACTTC. Its translation: CASSMGAYEQYF.

The rearrangement joins TRBV18 to TRBJ2-1, with a weak D call TRBD1 (5 bases). From germline, CDR1 is KGHSH and CDR2 LQKENI. The CDR3 length is 13 residues. V lost 5 bases to trimming and J lost 9 bases, with 14 bases between them. CDR3 in DNA: TGTGCCAGCTCAAATCTTCAGGGCGGTGAGCAGTTCTTC. This sequence encodes CASSNLQGGEQFF.

The rearrangement links TRBV18 to TRBJ1-4; D not certain. Trimming removed 3 bases at V and 8 bases at J, with 10 bases between. Germline V gene sequence: CDR1 KGHSH, CDR2 LQKENI. The CDR3 contains 13 residues. CDR3 sequence (DNA): TGTGCCAGCTCACCGAGTACGAGAGAAAAACTGTTTTTT. Its protein is CASSPSTREKLFF.

This clone was seen a few times. The gene calls are TRBV11-2 and TRBJ1-4; D remains ambiguous. This CDR3 has 15 residues. The V end was cut by 0 bases, the J end by 8 bases, with 13 bases between. The germline V gene has CDR1 SGHAT and CDR2 FQNNGV. The CDR3 nucleotides are TGTGCCAGCAGCTTAGAGTCCCAACGGTACGAAAAACTGTTTTTT. This encodes CASSLESQRYEKLFF. The variable domain in full, completed from reference TRBV11-2 and TRBJ1-4, reads EAGVAQSPRYKIIEKRQSVAFWCNPISGHATLYWYQQILGQGPKLLIQFQNNGVVDDSQLPKDRFSAERLKGVDSTLKIQPAKLEDSAVYLCASSLESQRYEKLFFGSGTQLSVL.

The gene calls are TRBV27 and TRBJ2-1, with D possibly TRBD2 on 6 matching bases. Per germline, CDR1 MNHEY and CDR2 SMNVEV (reference sequence). CDR3 length: 13 amino acids. V lost 8 bases and J 3 bases, leaving 11 bases between the germline ends. The CDR3 bases are TGTGCCAGCTCGGGGAGGCGCTACAATGAGCAGTTCTTC. Encoded protein: CASSGRRYNEQFF.

This clone has more than one count but fewer than ten. The chain links TRBV27 to TRBJ2-7; D unclear. CDR3 length equals 12 residues. Germline V gene sequence: CDR1 MNHEY, CDR2 SMNVEV (reference sequence). Trimming shortened V by 5 bases and J by 2 bases, and 7 bases separated the two germline ends. The CDR3 region is CASSGGPYEQYF. CDR3 nucleotide sequence: TGTGCCAGCAGTGGCGGCCCCTACGAGCAGTACTTC.